The rows below give T cell receptor beta chains drawn from one sample of a study of T cells in Graves' hyperthyroidism and ophthalmopathy. TCRdb re-called the multiplex PCR reads with MiXCR, one entry per CDR3 protein. The table records about 700,000 distinct CDR3 sequences, just under 45% of them present only once. The sample was peripheral blood or thyroid tissue (not recorded which). These receptors came from an adult man with Graves' disease, either hyperthyroidism or ophthalmopathy (not recorded which). CDR3s include the opening cysteine and the closing phenylalanine or tryptophan. Each record gives: CDR3 protein, CDR3 DNA, V gene, J gene, clone size, D gene. D genes are given only for firm matches. Some rows mark clone size as missing; the rest say once, few, many or name a class of expanded clone.

CDR3aa: CASSLSGTNTGELFF
CDR3nt: TGTGCCAGCAGCCTAAGCGGCACGAACACCGGGGAGCTGTTTTTT
v_gene: TRBV7-9
j_gene: TRBJ2-2
abundance: many
d_gene: NA

CDR3aa: CAISLALGGTYGYTF
CDR3nt: TGTGCCATCAGTTTAGCGTTGGGGGGCACCTATGGCTACACCTTC
v_gene: TRBV10-3
j_gene: TRBJ1-2
abundance: NA
d_gene: NA

CDR3aa: CASSRGFGNQPQHF
CDR3nt: TGTGCCAGCAGTAGGGGTTTTGGCAATCAGCCCCAGCATTTT
v_gene: TRBV24-1
j_gene: TRBJ1-5
abundance: NA
d_gene: NA

CDR3aa: CASSLEQGAGELFF
CDR3nt: TGTGCCAGCAGCTTGGAACAGGGGGCCGGGGAGCTGTTTTTT
v_gene: TRBV2
j_gene: TRBJ2-2
abundance: NA
d_gene: TRBD1

CDR3aa: CSVEEKDSGNSPLHF
CDR3nt: TGCAGCGTTGAAGAGAAGGACAGTGGGAATTCACCCCTCCACTTT
v_gene: TRBV29-1
j_gene: TRBJ1-6
abundance: NA
d_gene: NA

CDR3aa: CASSPVGGGYEQYF
CDR3nt: TGTGCCAGCAGCCCGGTAGGAGGAGGCTACGAGCAGTACTTC
v_gene: TRBV5-6
j_gene: TRBJ2-7
abundance: NA
d_gene: NA

CDR3aa: CASSYGGGLRQPQHF
CDR3nt: TGTGCCAGCAGTTACGGTGGGGGGTTACGTCAGCCCCAGCATTTT
v_gene: TRBV7-9
j_gene: TRBJ1-5
abundance: NA
d_gene: NA

CDR3aa: CATSDPGRQETQHF
CDR3nt: TGTGCCACCAGTGACCCCGGTCGTCAAGAGACCCAGCATTTT
v_gene: TRBV24-1
j_gene: TRBJ1-5
abundance: NA
d_gene: NA

CDR3aa: CASSGDSGSNQPQHF
CDR3nt: TGTGCCAGCAGCGGGGATAGCGGTAGCAATCAGCCCCAGCATTTT
v_gene: TRBV12-3/TRBV12-4
j_gene: TRBJ1-5
abundance: NA
d_gene: NA

CDR3aa: CSAVAGTGDYEQYF
CDR3nt: TGCAGTGCTGTCGCCGGGACAGGGGACTACGAGCAGTACTTC
v_gene: TRBV20-1
j_gene: TRBJ2-7
abundance: NA
d_gene: TRBD1

CDR3aa: CAISPQGTYEQYF
CDR3nt: TGTGCCATCAGTCCACAGGGGACCTACGAGCAGTACTTC
v_gene: TRBV10-3
j_gene: TRBJ2-7
abundance: many
d_gene: TRBD1

CDR3aa: CSARRGFQETQYF
CDR3nt: TGCAGTGCTAGAAGAGGGTTCCAAGAGACCCAGTACTTC
v_gene: TRBV20-1
j_gene: TRBJ2-5
abundance: NA
d_gene: NA

CDR3aa: CSVGDRGGQPQHF
CDR3nt: TGCAGCGTTGGGGACAGGGGAGGACAGCCCCAGCATTTT
v_gene: TRBV29-1
j_gene: TRBJ1-5
abundance: NA
d_gene: TRBD1

CDR3aa: CASSPWGTNEKLFF
CDR3nt: TGTGCCAGCAGCCCATGGGGGACTAATGAAAAACTGTTTTTT
v_gene: TRBV7-2
j_gene: TRBJ1-4
abundance: many
d_gene: NA

CDR3aa: CASSLSGIGGYTF
CDR3nt: TGTGCCAGCAGTTTATCGGGTATTGGGGGCTACACCTTC
v_gene: TRBV25-1
j_gene: TRBJ1-2
abundance: NA
d_gene: NA

CDR3aa: CSVAVGPNEAFF
CDR3nt: TGCAGCGTTGCGGTAGGGCCTAATGAAGCTTTCTTT
v_gene: TRBV29-1
j_gene: TRBJ1-1
abundance: NA
d_gene: NA

CDR3aa: CTSRGTAESSYEQYF
CDR3nt: TGCACCAGCAGGGGGACCGCAGAGAGCTCCTACGAGCAGTACTTC
v_gene: TRBV10-1
j_gene: TRBJ2-7
abundance: NA
d_gene: TRBD1

CDR3aa: CSARDRWETQYF
CDR3nt: TGCAGTGCTAGAGACCGCTGGGAGACCCAGTACTTC
v_gene: TRBV20-1
j_gene: TRBJ2-5
abundance: once
d_gene: NA

CDR3aa: CASSPSAEKLFF
CDR3nt: TGTGCCAGCAGCCCAAGCGCCGAAAAACTGTTTTTT
v_gene: TRBV3-1
j_gene: TRBJ1-4
abundance: few
d_gene: NA

CDR3aa: CASSQTGTGEETQYF
CDR3nt: TGTGCCAGCAGTCAAACCGGGACCGGGGAAGAGACCCAGTACTTC
v_gene: TRBV7-8
j_gene: TRBJ2-5
abundance: few
d_gene: NA

CDR3aa: CASSPPLGHSQETQYF
CDR3nt: TGTGCCAGCTCACCACCTCTAGGACATAGTCAAGAGACCCAGTACTTC
v_gene: TRBV25-1
j_gene: TRBJ2-5
abundance: NA
d_gene: NA

CDR3aa: CASSLKAGRDQPQHF
CDR3nt: TGTGCCAGCAGTTTAAAGGCAGGTAGGGATCAGCCCCAGCATTTT
v_gene: TRBV6-6
j_gene: TRBJ1-5
abundance: few
d_gene: NA

CDR3aa: CASSLAGSNEQYF
CDR3nt: TGTGCCAGCAGCTTAGCGGGTTCGAACGAGCAGTACTTC
v_gene: TRBV11-1
j_gene: TRBJ2-7
abundance: NA
d_gene: NA

CDR3aa: CSAYARGEKLFF
CDR3nt: TGCAGCGCCTACGCGAGGGGGGAAAAACTGTTTTTT
v_gene: TRBV29-1
j_gene: TRBJ1-4
abundance: NA
d_gene: NA

CDR3aa: CASSVVDKLTTSDGYTF
CDR3nt: TGTGCCAGCAGCGTAGTTGACAAGCTCACTACCTCGGATGGCTACACCTTC
v_gene: TRBV9
j_gene: TRBJ1-2
abundance: NA
d_gene: NA

CDR3aa: CAWSGDRGGYTF
CDR3nt: TGTGCCTGGAGTGGGGATAGGGGAGGCTACACCTTC
v_gene: TRBV30
j_gene: TRBJ1-2
abundance: few
d_gene: NA

CDR3aa: CATSKTGQGRSPLHF
CDR3nt: TGTGCCACCAGCAAGACGGGACAGGGACGTTCACCCCTCCACTTT
v_gene: TRBV15
j_gene: TRBJ1-6
abundance: NA
d_gene: TRBD1

CDR3aa: CASSGRRSDTEAFF
CDR3nt: TGCGCCAGCAGCGGCCGTCGTAGCGACACTGAAGCTTTCTTT
v_gene: TRBV5-1
j_gene: TRBJ1-1
abundance: NA
d_gene: NA

CDR3aa: CASSKGRRTEAFF
CDR3nt: TGTGCCAGCAGCAAGGGGAGAAGGACTGAAGCTTTCTTT
v_gene: TRBV2
j_gene: TRBJ1-1
abundance: NA
d_gene: NA

CDR3aa: CASRPIGATNEKLFF
CDR3nt: TGTGCCAGCAGACCGATTGGCGCAACTAATGAAAAACTGTTTTTT
v_gene: TRBV5-8
j_gene: TRBJ1-4
abundance: few
d_gene: NA

CDR3aa: CASSQWAAGGNYGYTF
CDR3nt: TGTGCCAGCAGCCAGTGGGCGGCGGGGGGAAACTATGGCTACACCTTC
v_gene: TRBV7-2
j_gene: TRBJ1-2
abundance: NA
d_gene: NA

CDR3aa: CASSLGDGYTF
CDR3nt: TGCGCCAGCAGCTTGGGGGATGGCTACACCTTC
v_gene: TRBV7-9
j_gene: TRBJ1-2
abundance: many
d_gene: NA

CDR3aa: CASRRTSGSQYF
CDR3nt: TGTGCCAGCAGACGGACTAGCGGGTCGCAGTATTTT
v_gene: TRBV7-2
j_gene: TRBJ2-3
abundance: NA
d_gene: TRBD2

CDR3aa: CASSLGATGAYEQYF
CDR3nt: TGTGCCAGCAGCTTAGGAGCGACAGGGGCCTACGAGCAGTACTTC
v_gene: TRBV13
j_gene: TRBJ2-7
abundance: few
d_gene: TRBD1

CDR3aa: CSVEGVRGEKLFF
CDR3nt: TGCAGCGTTGAGGGGGTTCGTGGTGAAAAACTGTTTTTT
v_gene: TRBV29-1
j_gene: TRBJ1-4
abundance: many
d_gene: NA

CDR3aa: CASSEDAWLSGISYEQYF
CDR3nt: TGCGCCAGCAGCGAGGACGCCTGGTTGAGCGGGATATCCTACGAGCAGTACTTC
v_gene: TRBV5-1
j_gene: TRBJ2-7
abundance: few
d_gene: TRBD2

CDR3aa: CASSFFPGQGYEQYF
CDR3nt: TGTGCCAGCAGCTTCTTTCCGGGACAGGGGTACGAGCAGTACTTC
v_gene: TRBV5-5
j_gene: TRBJ2-7
abundance: NA
d_gene: TRBD1

CDR3aa: CASSPHLTGPFFSGNTIYF
CDR3nt: TGTGCCAGCAGCCCCCACTTGACAGGCCCCTTCTTCTCTGGAAACACCATATATTTT
v_gene: TRBV7-2
j_gene: TRBJ1-3
abundance: once
d_gene: NA

CDR3aa: CASSPAGLNQPQHF
CDR3nt: TGTGCCAGCAGCCCAGCGGGCCTCAATCAGCCCCAGCATTTT
v_gene: TRBV7-2
j_gene: TRBJ1-5
abundance: few
d_gene: NA

CDR3aa: CAWSVGADQPQHF
CDR3nt: TGTGCCTGGAGTGTGGGGGCCGATCAGCCCCAGCATTTT
v_gene: TRBV24-1
j_gene: TRBJ1-5
abundance: NA
d_gene: NA

CDR3aa: CASSLGSVRDRGYEQYF
CDR3nt: TGCGCCAGCAGCTTGGGCTCGGTCCGGGACAGGGGCTACGAGCAGTACTTC
v_gene: TRBV5-1
j_gene: TRBJ2-7
abundance: NA
d_gene: TRBD1

CDR3aa: CASSYSTGVGGTQYF
CDR3nt: TGTGCCAGCAGTTACTCGACTGGGGTAGGCGGGACCCAGTACTTC
v_gene: TRBV9
j_gene: TRBJ2-5
abundance: few
d_gene: NA

CDR3aa: CAISANGNYGYTF
CDR3nt: TGTGCCATCAGTGCTAACGGGAACTATGGCTACACCTTC
v_gene: TRBV10-3
j_gene: TRBJ1-2
abundance: NA
d_gene: NA

CDR3aa: CSVEEAGDNQPQYF
CDR3nt: TGCAGCGTTGAAGAGGCGGGGGATAATCAGCCCCAGTACTTC
v_gene: TRBV29-1
j_gene: TRBJ2-5
abundance: NA
d_gene: TRBD2

CDR3aa: CSGDGSYEQYF
CDR3nt: TGCAGCGGGGACGGCTCCTACGAGCAGTACTTC
v_gene: TRBV29-1
j_gene: TRBJ2-7
abundance: NA
d_gene: NA

CDR3aa: CASSRLGQGNYGYTF
CDR3nt: TGCGCCAGCAGCCGCCTGGGACAGGGGAACTATGGCTACACCTTC
v_gene: TRBV5-1
j_gene: TRBJ1-2
abundance: NA
d_gene: TRBD1

CDR3aa: CASSSLTGRNEKLFF
CDR3nt: TGTGCCAGCAGCTCGCTGACAGGTCGTAATGAAAAACTGTTTTTT
v_gene: TRBV7-9
j_gene: TRBJ1-4
abundance: many
d_gene: NA

CDR3aa: CASSGTGVRRGYTF
CDR3nt: TGTGCCAGCAGCGGAACAGGTGTCCGTAGGGGCTACACCTTC
v_gene: TRBV7-9
j_gene: TRBJ1-2
abundance: NA
d_gene: NA

CDR3aa: CSVESGGGETQYF
CDR3nt: TGCAGCGTTGAGTCCGGGGGTGGAGAGACCCAGTACTTC
v_gene: TRBV29-1
j_gene: TRBJ2-5
abundance: many
d_gene: NA

CDR3aa: CSGQGAGGSYGYTF
CDR3nt: TGCAGCGGACAGGGGGCAGGCGGCTCGTATGGCTACACCTTC
v_gene: TRBV29-1
j_gene: TRBJ1-2
abundance: many
d_gene: TRBD1

CDR3aa: CASSLTGGRGTEAFF
CDR3nt: TGTGCCAGCAGTCTAACAGGGGGCCGCGGGACTGAAGCTTTCTTT
v_gene: TRBV7-8
j_gene: TRBJ1-1
abundance: few
d_gene: TRBD1

CDR3aa: CASSSTGVGYGYTF
CDR3nt: TGTGCCAGCAGCTCGACAGGGGTTGGGTATGGCTACACCTTC
v_gene: TRBV7-9
j_gene: TRBJ1-2
abundance: NA
d_gene: TRBD1

CDR3aa: CASSLGALAGVGELFF
CDR3nt: TGTGCCAGCAGCTTAGGCGCCCTAGCGGGAGTCGGGGAGCTGTTTTTT
v_gene: TRBV7-9
j_gene: TRBJ2-2
abundance: many
d_gene: TRBD2

CDR3aa: CASRDRLAYSYEQYF
CDR3nt: TGTGCCAGCAGAGATCGACTAGCGTACTCCTACGAGCAGTACTTC
v_gene: TRBV2
j_gene: TRBJ2-7
abundance: NA
d_gene: TRBD2

CDR3aa: CASSAFPGELFF
CDR3nt: TGTGCCAGCAGTGCCTTTCCCGGGGAGCTGTTTTTT
v_gene: TRBV6-5
j_gene: TRBJ2-2
abundance: few
d_gene: NA

CDR3aa: CASSFDSSPLHF
CDR3nt: TGTGCCAGCAGCTTTGATTCTTCACCCCTCCACTTT
v_gene: TRBV7-9
j_gene: TRBJ1-6
abundance: many
d_gene: NA

CDR3aa: CASSPRASGRYGELFF
CDR3nt: TGTGCCAGCAGCCCCCGGGCTAGCGGGAGATACGGGGAGCTGTTTTTT
v_gene: TRBV7-3
j_gene: TRBJ2-2
abundance: NA
d_gene: TRBD2

CDR3aa: CASSPWRADTEAFF
CDR3nt: TGTGCCAGCAGCCCTTGGCGCGCAGACACTGAAGCTTTCTTT
v_gene: TRBV11-2
j_gene: TRBJ1-1
abundance: NA
d_gene: NA